These T cell receptor beta chains were read from a single sample in a study of control samples from healthy donors and cancer patients. Profiled with immunoSEQ multiplex PCR; TCRdb holds only in-frame clones, not every one. The sample holds about 89,000 clones; more than 75% are singletons and the top ten take less than 2.5%. Sequenced material: blood. Source of these receptors: a middle-aged woman in good health. The CDR3 runs from the conserved cysteine through the conserved F or W. The D gene is left open where the match is weak. Expanded clones are given a class, and other clones once, few, many or no size at all.

J gene | V gene | clone size | D gene | CDR3 DNA | CDR3 protein
TRBJ2-7 | TRBV30 | . | TRBD1 | TGTGCCTGGAGCGTGGGACAGGGGGTAATCTACGAGCAGTACTTC | CAWSVGQGVIYEQYF
TRBJ2-3 | TRBV5-1 | . | TRBD2 | TGCGCCAGCAGCTTCGGCGAGCGGGGCGGCACAGATACGCAGTATTTT | CASSFGERGGTDTQYF
TRBJ1-6 | TRBV7-2 | few | . | TGTGCCAGCAGCTTCCGGGACGGAAATTCACCCCTCCACTTT | CASSFRDGNSPLHF
TRBJ1-5 | TRBV27 | few | . | TGTGCCAGCAGTTTTGAGGGTGTGGGCAATCAGCCCCAGCATTTT | CASSFEGVGNQPQHF
TRBJ2-1 | TRBV19 | . | . | TGTGCCAGTAGTATGGGACGGGGCGCCGGGGGCAATGAGCAGTTCTTC | CASSMGRGAGGNEQFF
TRBJ2-1 | TRBV5-1 | . | . | TGCGCCAGCAGCTTGGGGGGTTACAATGAGCAGTTCTTC | CASSLGGYNEQFF
TRBJ1-5 | TRBV6-1 | . | . | TGTGCCAGCAGTGAACCAGGATTCTATCAGCCCCAGCATTTT | CASSEPGFYQPQHF
TRBJ2-2 | TRBV6-5 | once | . | TGTGCCAGCACTCCTAACACCGGGGAGCTGTTTTTT | CASTPNTGELFF
TRBJ1-2 | TRBV7-9 | . | TRBD1 | TGTGCCAGCAGCTCCCGCGGGACAGGTATCTATGGCTACACCTTC | CASSSRGTGIYGYTF
TRBJ1-6 | TRBV19 | . | . | TGTGCCAGTACCAACGCCGGGGCGCATAATTCACCCCTCCACTTT | CASTNAGAHNSPLHF
TRBJ1-3 | TRBV7-2 | . | TRBD1 | TGTGCCAGCAGCTTAGGGGACAGGGGGGTTGACACCATATATTTT | CASSLGDRGVDTIYF
TRBJ2-1 | TRBV13 | . | . | TGTGCCAGCAGCTTAGGCGGGCCTGAGCAGTTCTTC | CASSLGGPEQFF
TRBJ1-5 | TRBV5-1 | . | TRBD1 | TGCGCCAGCGGTAACACAGGGGGAGGCAATCAGCCCCAGCATTTT | CASGNTGGGNQPQHF
TRBJ2-1 | TRBV4-3 | . | TRBD2 | TGCGCCAGCAGCCAAGGCGACCGTCCGGGGGGAAACAATGAGCAGTTCTTC | CASSQGDRPGGNNEQFF
TRBJ2-5 | TRBV2 | . | . | TGTGCCAGCAGTGCACTGGGGGGCGGTGGGGAGACCCAGTACTTC | CASSALGGGGETQYF
TRBJ2-7 | TRBV4-3 | . | . | TGCGCCAGCAGCCAAAATGCAGGGGCCAGCTCCTACGAGCAGTACTTC | CASSQNAGASSYEQYF
TRBJ1-3 | TRBV6-1 | . | TRBD1 | TGTGCCAGCAGTGACGCCCGGACAGGGGTAAACGGAAACACCATATATTTT | CASSDARTGVNGNTIYF
TRBJ2-3 | TRBV9 | . | . | TGTGCCAGCAGCGTAGGATCCGGGGTAGGAGGAGATACGCAGTATTTT | CASSVGSGVGGDTQYF
TRBJ2-6 | TRBV6-4 | few | . | TGTGCCAGCAGTGACTCACACTCTGGGGCCAACGTCCTGACTTTC | CASSDSHSGANVLTF
TRBJ2-1 | TRBV4-2 | . | . | TGTGCCAGCAGCCAAGAGGAGGGGGGGGCGTACAATGAGCAGTTCTTC | CASSQEEGGAYNEQFF
TRBJ2-5 | TRBV6-2/TRBV6-3 | . | TRBD2 | TGTGCCAGCAGTTACAAGCGGGGGGGTGAAGAGACCCAGTACTTC | CASSYKRGGEETQYF
TRBJ1-1 | TRBV5-1 | once | . | TGCGCCAGCAGCTTTTGGGCAGCGTACACTGAAGCTTTCTTT | CASSFWAAYTEAFF
TRBJ2-5 | TRBV11-3 | . | . | TGTGCCAGCAGCTTGGGACCTAATCAAGAGACCCAGTACTTC | CASSLGPNQETQYF
TRBJ1-2 | TRBV18 | . | . | TGTGCCAGCTCACCTTCTCGCGGGGGGGACGGCTACACCTTC | CASSPSRGGDGYTF
TRBJ2-3 | TRBV5-5 | . | TRBD2 | TGTGCCAGCAGTCGATTAGCGGGGATCACAGATACGCAGTATTTT | CASSRLAGITDTQYF
TRBJ2-5 | TRBV9 | . | TRBD2 | TGTGCCAGCAGCGTGCTAGCGGCCCAAGAGACCCAGTACTTC | CASSVLAAQETQYF